Following are 32 T cell receptor beta chains from one sample sequenced in a study of early T cells in non-severe SARS-CoV-2 infection. TCRdb processed the 5' RACE reads anew with MiXCR; each CDR3 protein has one entry. The repertoire has roughly 66,000 distinct CDR3 sequences, less than 9.5% of them found once; the top ten carry roughly 3.2%. The source material was whole blood. The receptors derive from an adult who was a healthcare worker with PCR-confirmed SARS-CoV-2 infection or an uninfected control (not recorded which).

The table lists this clonotype with many counts. One junction end does not reproduce the germline sequence, and a read error may be involved. The CDR3 region is CASSVTDTQYF. The CDR3 nucleotides are TGCGCCAGCAGTGTTACAGATACGCAGTATTTC. V is TRBV10-2 and J is TRBJ2-3; D is uncertain. This CDR3 has 11 residues. Germline loops: CDR1 WSHSY, CDR2 SAAADI.

The chain uses TRBV4-2 and TRBJ2-3, with D maybe TRBD2 (6 bases). Germline V CDR1 and CDR2: LGHNA, YNFKEQ. The CDR3 runs to 18 residues. V was cut by 5 bases and J by 5 bases, with 26 bases left in between. CDR3 in amino acids: CASSATFQVAERGDTQYF. The CDR3 bases are TGTGCCAGCAGCGCAACCTTCCAAGTAGCGGAGAGGGGAGATACGCAGTATTTT.

This clonotype was recorded at least ten times. This chain links TRBV12-3 or TRBV12-4 with TRBJ2-3; a possible D gene is TRBD1 (6 bases). Deletions cut 7 bases from V and 0 bases from J, with 11 bases between. This CDR3 comprises 14 residues. CDR3 nucleotide sequence: TGTGCCAGCACCCGACAGGCCAGCACAGATACGCAGTATTTT. Its translation: CASTRQASTDTQYF.

This clonotype was counted between two and nine times. The chain has TRBV15 and TRBJ2-1; perhaps TRBD2 as D (6 bases). Germline values: CDR1 LNHNV, CDR2 YYDKDF (reference sequence). Trimming removed 2 bases at V and 7 bases at J, with 15 bases between. The CDR3 sequence is 15 residues long. As DNA, the CDR3 is TGTGCCACCAGCAGAAGACTAGTGGGTCTAAATGAGCAGTTCTTC. Its translation: CATSRRLVGLNEQFF. Using reference TRBV15 and TRBJ2-1 for the parts outside the CDR3, the full variable domain is DAMVIQNPRYQVTQFGKPVTLSCSQTLNHNVMYWYQQKSSQAPKLLFHYYDKDFNNEADTPDNFQSRRPNTSFCFLDIRSPGLGDTAMYLCATSRRLVGLNEQFFGPGTRLTVL.

Note on this clonotype: One end of the junction does not line up with germline, which may come from a read error. CDR3 DNA: TGTTCCAGCAGCCCACACAGGGCCGGCGAGCAGTACTTC. Translating gives CSSSPHRAGEQYF. The chain joins TRBV7-2 to TRBJ2-7, with D possibly matching TRBD1 (6 bases). The CDR3 has 13 residues. The germline CDR1 and CDR2 sequences are SGHTA and FQGNSA.

In its sample, this clonotype was seen a few times. The chain carries TRBV6-5 and TRBJ1-1; TRBD1 might be the D (5 bases). Per germline, CDR1 MNHEY and CDR2 SVGAGI. Trimming took 8 bases from V and 0 from J, leaving 10 bases between them. The CDR3 has 13 residues. The CDR3 reads CASSDTLNTEAFF. Here the CDR3 DNA reads TGTGCCAGCTCGGACACTTTGAACACTGAAGCTTTCTTT.

In this sample, this clonotype turned up a few times. V gene TRBV7-9 combines with J gene TRBJ2-7; 12 nucleotides align to TRBD2. CDR1 and CDR2 (germline): SEHNR, FQNEAQ (reference sequence). There are 15 residues in the CDR3. J gave up 5 bases and V 3 bases, and 5 bases lay outside the gene matches. The CDR3 spells CASSLVRLAGDEQYF. CDR3 coding DNA: TGTGCCAGCAGCTTGGTCCGACTAGCGGGAGACGAGCAGTACTTC.

Ten or more counts support this clonotype. V and J are TRBV7-2 and TRBJ2-2; D unresolved. The germline CDR1 and CDR2 sequences are SGHTA and FQGNSA. The V end lost 2 bases, the J end lost 7 bases, and 11 bases lay between the germline ends. The CDR3 consists of 14 residues. CDR3 region: CASSLRPGYGELFF. The CDR3 region has the DNA TGTGCCAGCAGCTTAAGGCCAGGTTACGGGGAGCTGTTTTTT. The whole variable domain, remainder taken from reference TRBV7-2 and TRBJ2-2, is GAGVSQSPSNKVTEKGKDVELRCDPISGHTALYWYRQSLGQGLEFLIYFQGNSAPDKSGLPSDRFSAERTGGSVSTLTIQRTQQEDSAVYLCASSLRPGYGELFFGEGSRLTVL.

This clonotype was seen only a few times. The chain uses TRBV29-1 and TRBJ2-3; 9 bases agree with TRBD2. With 3 bases clipped from V and 1 base from J, the junction kept 11 bases outside the gene matches. CDR1 and CDR2 (germline): SQVTM, ANQGSEA. There are 17 residues in the CDR3. CDR3 sequence (DNA): TGCAGCGTTGAGGAAGGGTTAGCGGGAGAGGGCACAGATACGCAGTATTTT. This codes for CSVEEGLAGEGTDTQYF.

This clonotype was seen a handful of times. The chain carries TRBV28 and TRBJ2-5; 7 bases align to TRBD1. Losses at the gene ends were 4 bases for V and 5 bases for J; bases not matched to a gene: 7. The length of the CDR3 is 14 residues. Germline V gives CDR1 MDHEN, CDR2 SYDVKM. This chain's CDR3 is CASSSTRQGETQYF. In nucleotides, the CDR3 is TGTGCCAGCAGTTCCACCCGACAGGGTGAGACCCAGTACTTC. Full variable domain (outside the CDR3, taken from reference TRBV28 and TRBJ2-5): DVKVTQSSRYLVKRTGEKVFLECVQDMDHENMFWYRQDPGLGLRLIYFSYDVKMKEKGDIPEGYSVSREKKERFSLILESASTNQTSMYLCASSSTRQGETQYFGPGTRLLVL.

The genes are TRBV9 and TRBJ1-1; D not resolved. V lost 5 bases to trimming and J lost 1 base, with 6 bases between them. The CDR3 loop spans 12 amino acids. The germline CDR1 and CDR2 sequences are SGDLS and YYNGEE. CDR3 DNA: TGTGCCAGCAGGAAGGGGAACACTGAAGCTTTCTTT. Protein: CASRKGNTEAFF.

In nucleotides, the CDR3 is TGTGCCAGCAGTGCTATACAGGGAGGGGGTGAAAAACTGTTTTTT. This translates into CASSAIQGGGEKLFF. The chain carries TRBV6-6 and TRBJ1-4; tentatively, D is TRBD1 (6 bases). Trimming took 5 bases from V and 7 from J, leaving 17 bases between them. Per germline, CDR1 MNHNY and CDR2 SVGAGI (reference sequence). There are 15 residues in the CDR3.

This clonotype was detected many times. This chain links TRBV6-5 with TRBJ1-2; tentative D call: TRBD1 (5 bases). Germline CDR1 reads MNHEY; CDR2 reads SVGAGI. This CDR3 has 15 residues. The V end lost 0 bases, the J end lost 3 bases, and 11 bases lay between the germline ends. CDR3 nucleotides: TGTGCCAGCAGTTACTCGCGGCAGGGTCACTATGGCTACACCTTC. This gives the protein CASSYSRQGHYGYTF.

This clonotype was counted a few times. This rearrangement joins TRBV9 to TRBJ2-2; no firm D call. Looked up from germline, CDR1 is SGDLS and CDR2 is YYNGEE. The CDR3 covers 19 residues. V was trimmed by 3 bases and J by 3 bases, leaving 24 bases between them. CDR3: CASSASKVLGWRYTGELFF. Written as DNA, the CDR3 is TGTGCCAGCAGCGCATCAAAGGTTTTAGGGTGGCGATACACCGGGGAGCTGTTTTTT.

The V gene is TRBV11-1, the J gene TRBJ2-7; 9 bases are a match to TRBD1. Germline loops: CDR1 SGHAT, CDR2 FQDESV (reference sequence). This CDR3 comprises 13 residues. Germline trimming cut 5 bases from V and 3 bases from J; bases unmatched to any gene: 2. The CDR3, as DNA: TGTGCCAGCAGCCGGGACAGGGACTACGAGCAGTACTTC. It specifies CASSRDRDYEQYF.

In this sample, this clonotype turned up many times. The chain uses TRBV25-1 and TRBJ2-5; 14 bases agree with TRBD2. With 6 bases clipped from V and 5 bases from J, the junction kept 14 bases outside the gene matches. Per germline, CDR1 MGHDK and CDR2 SYGVNS. This CDR3 is built from 18 residues. CDR3 nucleotides: TGTGCCAGCAGAGCTCCGGGACTAGCGGGAGACGGAGGGGAGACCCAGTACTTC. Protein: CASRAPGLAGDGGETQYF.

This clonotype was recorded many times. The V call is TRBV5-4, the J call TRBJ2-7; D might be TRBD1 (5 bases). The CDR3 length is 16 residues. V was trimmed by 4 bases and J by 6 bases, leaving 23 bases between them. Per the germline V gene, CDR1 is SGHNT and CDR2 is YYREEE (reference sequence). DNA for the CDR3: TGTGCCAGCAGCGGCCTCTCGGCCTCCGAAAGGGGCGAGCAGTACTTC. It translates to CASSGLSASERGEQYF.

This rearrangement joins TRBV28 to TRBJ1-1; D is unresolved. Per germline, CDR1 MDHEN and CDR2 SYDVKM. This CDR3 comprises 14 residues. The V gene lost 7 bases and the J gene lost 1 base, with 13 bases spanning the gap. The CDR3 is CASTTLGRNTEAFF. The CDR3 region has the DNA TGTGCCAGCACCACCCTGGGTCGGAACACTGAAGCTTTCTTT.

CDR3: CARGTDFQETQYF. The CDR3 DNA reads as TGTGCCCGCGGGACAGATTTCCAAGAGACCCAGTACTTC. This rearrangement joins TRBV30 to TRBJ2-5, with D tentatively TRBD1 (7 bases). The V and J ends lost 8 bases and 1 base respectively, with 14 bases between them. This CDR3 is 13 amino acids long. The germline gives CDR1 GTSNPN, CDR2 SVGIG (reference sequence).

As regards this clonotype: A much larger clone differs from this one at a single base, so this may be a read error. The chain is built from TRBV6-6 and TRBJ1-2, with 9 nucleotides matching TRBD1. Germline CDR1 MNHNY, CDR2 SVGAGI (reference sequence). Trimming cost V 8 bases and J 9 bases; bases outside gene matches: 10. This CDR3 is built from 13 residues. CDR3 DNA: TGTGCCAGCCGTGAACAGGGGGCATATAGCTACACCTTC. Amino acid sequence: CASREQGAYSYTF.

This clonotype was observed a few times. The chain employs TRBV7-6 and TRBJ2-2; possibly TRBD2 for D (7 bases). This CDR3 contains 15 residues. The germline V gene encodes CDR1 SGHVS and CDR2 FNYEAQ. V was clipped by 5 bases and J by 4 bases, with 14 bases between them. CDR3 coding DNA: TGTGCCAGCAGCCCCCGGGGGGCTAGCACCGGGGAGCTGTTTTTT. It translates to CASSPRGASTGELFF. The full variable domain, with the rest looked up from reference TRBV7-6 and TRBJ2-2, is GAGVSQSPRYKVTKRGQDVALRCDPISGHVSLYWYRQALGQGPEFLTYFNYEAQQDKSGLPNDRFSAERPEGSISTLTIQRTEQRDSAMYRCASSPRGASTGELFFGEGSRLTVL.

This clonotype was picked up a small number of times. The V call is TRBV3-1, the J call TRBJ2-7, with D unclear. The germline V gene encodes CDR1 LGHDT and CDR2 YNNKEL (reference sequence). The CDR3 is 12 amino acids. Deletions cut 3 bases from V and 6 bases from J, with 9 bases between. The CDR3 sequence: CASSHLEGEQYF. In nucleotides, the CDR3 is TGTGCCAGCAGCCATCTAGAAGGCGAGCAGTACTTC.

This clonotype was counted a few times. The rearrangement joins TRBV20-1 to TRBJ2-1, with unresolved D. Per the germline V gene, CDR1 is DFQATT and CDR2 is SNEGSKA (reference sequence). This CDR3 has 15 amino acids. V was shortened by 1 base and J by 1 base, with 11 bases between the two germline ends. CDR3 sequence: CSARGPTVSYNEQFF. In DNA, the CDR3 is TGCAGTGCTAGAGGCCCGACTGTATCCTACAATGAGCAGTTCTTC.

This clonotype has more than one count but fewer than ten. The rearrangement joins TRBV7-8 to TRBJ1-1; D is unclear. This CDR3 has 13 amino acids. CDR1 is SGHVS and CDR2 is FQNEAQ in the germline V gene. V lost 0 bases and J 5 bases, leaving 7 bases between the germline ends. Here the CDR3 reads CASSLADGTEAFF. The CDR3 DNA is TGTGCCAGCAGCTTAGCGGACGGAACTGAAGCTTTCTTT.

The genes are TRBV6-2 or TRBV6-3 and TRBJ2-1; TRBD1 or TRBD2 may be the D gene (5 bases each). V lost 5 bases, J lost 2 bases, and 28 bases lay in between. The V gene's germline CDR1 is MNHEY and CDR2 SVGEGT. The CDR3 covers 20 residues. CDR3 amino acids: CASSHLRSGPPQGAYNEQFF. In DNA, the CDR3 is TGTGCCAGCAGTCACCTTAGGAGCGGCCCTCCTCAGGGCGCCTACAATGAGCAGTTCTTC.

In this sample, this clonotype turned up many times. The chain combines TRBV7-2 with TRBJ1-2; no definite D call. V was pared by 1 base and J by 6 bases, with 9 bases between. CDR3 length: 13 residues. Germline assignment: CDR1 SGHTA and CDR2 FQGNSA. CDR3 loop: CASSLDWENGYTF. The CDR3 DNA follows: TGTGCCAGCAGCTTAGATTGGGAGAATGGCTACACCTTC.

This clonotype occurred a few times. The CDR3 does not close with the conserved phenylalanine or tryptophan, likely indicating a read error. The DNA is left out, because the CDR3 cannot be placed on it with certainty; the CDR3 is given as TCRdb lists it. The J gene is TRBJ2-5, the V gene TRBV7-8; TRBD2 is taken as the D call from the table, unchecked against the DNA. Germline CDR1 is SGHVS and CDR2 is FQNEAQ. Both ends counted, the CDR3 spans 11 residues. This CDR3 reads CASSPSQRGDV.

This clonotype was found a few times. The J gene is TRBJ1-1, the V gene TRBV29-1, with D possibly TRBD1 on 5 matching bases. Trimming removed 4 bases at V and 0 bases at J, with 18 bases between. This CDR3 is 16 amino acids long. Germline V gives CDR1 SQVTM, CDR2 ANQGSEA. The CDR3, as DNA: TGCAGCGTTGGGTTCGTAGGGTTGGGGCTGAACACTGAAGCTTTCTTT. It is translated as CSVGFVGLGLNTEAFF.

The chain combines TRBV10-3 with TRBJ2-1; a possible D gene is TRBD2 (6 bases). V was trimmed by 6 bases and J by 3 bases, leaving 15 bases between them. The V gene's germline CDR1 is ENHRY and CDR2 SYGVKD. The CDR3 length is 15 residues. The CDR3 coding sequence is TGTGCCATCAGGCGCGGGACCGGGAACTACAATGAGCAGTTCTTC. Encoded protein: CAIRRGTGNYNEQFF.

The genes are TRBV6-2 or TRBV6-3 and TRBJ2-2; D might be TRBD2 (6 bases). Trimming pared 3 bases from V and 4 bases from J, leaving 18 bases between. Germline CDR1 is MNHEY and CDR2 is SVGEGT. This CDR3 region has 17 residues. The CDR3 protein is CASSYSRDSWATGELFF. CDR3 nucleotide sequence: TGTGCCAGCAGTTATAGCCGGGACTCCTGGGCCACCGGGGAGCTGTTTTTT.

This clonotype was counted between two and nine times. The chain is built from TRBV19 and TRBJ2-3; 9 nucleotides align to TRBD2. This CDR3 has 19 residues. Unmatched junction bases numbered 25, after V lost 5 bases and J lost 10 bases. CDR1 LNHDA and CDR2 SQIVND come from the germline V gene (reference sequence). CDR3 loop: CASSSTSGVGRPRYGAQYF. In DNA, the CDR3 is TGTGCCAGTAGTTCGACTAGCGGAGTCGGGAGACCTCGATACGGGGCGCAGTATTTT.

The sample holds many counts of this clonotype. The CDR3 protein is CASSFLPATNEKLFF. The CDR3 nucleotides read TGTGCCAGCAGCTTCCTCCCCGCAACTAATGAAAAACTGTTTTTT. The V gene is TRBV7-3, the J gene TRBJ1-4; D is unresolved. This CDR3 region has 15 residues. Germline lookup yields CDR1 SGHTA and CDR2 FQGTGA. Trimming removed 3 bases from V and 0 bases from J, with 8 bases in between.